The T cell receptor beta chain under discussion was sequenced for a study of PD-L1 blockade in urothelial cancer. Background on the study: The researchers analyzed blood 3 weeks (second dose) and 6 weeks after treatment start.

V shed 6 bases and J 2 bases; nucleotides not matched to a gene: 8. The CDR3 covers 15 residues. Germline loops: CDR1 MNHNS, CDR2 SASEGT. With respect to this clone: The antigen is unknown.

Study observations and caveats: When measured at 3 weeks, tumor-associated blood clones expanded more in durable-benefit patients.

Repertoires were generated with immunoSEQ multiplex PCR, while TCRdb's copy carries only in-frame clones and drops some. The table lists about 49,000 clones, 75% to 85% of them singletons, with 8.5% to 12% in the top ten. The time point denotes: pretreatment peripheral blood. This receptor was identified in a man between 65 and 79 years old with urothelial cancer. This rearrangement joins TRBV6-1 to TRBJ2-7; 9 nucleotides align to TRBD1. Sequencing was performed on PBMCs, taken around atezolizumab (anti-PD-L1) treatment. This CDR3 reads CASSPTGTGPYEQYF. The CDR3 DNA reads as TGTGCCAGCAGCCCCACCGGGACAGGGCCCTACGAGCAGTACTTC.